This T cell receptor (beta chain) stems from a study of shared clonotypes between healthy human individuals. Sequencing was performed with immunoSEQ multiplex PCR; in TCRdb, only in-frame clones are kept and a portion is missing. In the table there are roughly 2,000,000 clones, over 85% of which are singletons. CDR1 SEHNR and CDR2 FQNEAQ come from the germline V gene (reference sequence). The CDR3 has 12 amino acids. Between the trimmed V and J ends, which lost 7 bases and 3 bases, there was a span of 9 bases. Positive CCR7 selection of CD45RO-negative cells yielded the naive CD8 cells, and terminally differentiated effector memory CD45RA+ cells were excluded.

The chain links TRBV7-9 to TRBJ1-1; a weak D match, TRBD1 (5 bases). This clonotype was obtained from a man younger than 30 in good health. The source material was naive CD8+ T cells sorted from blood. For the CDR3, the DNA is TGTGCCAGCACTTGGGACGACACTGAAGCTTTCTTT. Translating gives CASTWDDTEAFF.